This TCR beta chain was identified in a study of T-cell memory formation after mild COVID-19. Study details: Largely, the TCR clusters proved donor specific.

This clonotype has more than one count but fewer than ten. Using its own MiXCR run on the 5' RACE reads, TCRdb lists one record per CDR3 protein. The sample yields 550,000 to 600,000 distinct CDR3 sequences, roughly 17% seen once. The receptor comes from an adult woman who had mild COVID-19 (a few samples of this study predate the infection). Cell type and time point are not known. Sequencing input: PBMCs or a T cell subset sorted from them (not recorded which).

The CDR3 DNA sequence: TGCGCCAGCAGCTTGATCAGGGGGCGGTTAAATACGCAGTATTTT. This translates into CASSLIRGRLNTQYF. The chain has TRBV5-1 and TRBJ2-3, with 8 bases lining up with TRBD1. Per germline, CDR1 SGHRS and CDR2 YFSETQ. Losses at the gene ends were 1 base for V and 7 bases for J; bases not matched to a gene: 8. The CDR3 sequence is 15 residues long.